This T cell receptor (beta chain) was identified during a study of cytomegalovirus exposure and HLA in healthy donors (TCRdb year 2017). General notes on the study: According to an earlier analysis of a few hundred of the donors, roughly 180 million T cells yielded 117 million unique TCR beta sequences and about 300 Gb of sequence data. Among some 400 genotyped donors of the cohort, an average of 235,054 unique TCR beta nucleotide sequences were sequenced per donor, 15% to 20% of them non-productive. The later analysis used no new phenotypic data to find candidate immune exposures, relying instead on TCR beta sequences and their occurrence across donors. Besides the first cohort of roughly 640 subjects, a separate validation cohort made up of around 120 different subjects was used. A later analysis re-analyzed previously published TCR beta repertoires from approximately 670 donors and added high-resolution HLA genotyping to study TCR occurrence patterns. The aim of the study was to test whether cataloging public T cell receptors could identify signatures of past pathogen exposure. Every discovery cohort repertoire had been produced on one sequencing platform. Among the roughly 400 genotyped donors, about 85% belonged to the genetic ancestry cluster associated with self-reported Caucasian donors. To predict cytomegalovirus infection status, the study combined high-throughput TCR immunosequencing, statistical association of individual TCRs with disease status, and machine learning. Donor age, sex, ethnicity and CMV serostatus were compiled alongside the repertoire data. The study profiled the T cell repertoires of some 610 subjects by immunosequencing and related them to cytomegalovirus serostatus. The number of donors typed differed by locus, with about 629-640 for A, B, C, DRB1 and DQB1, roughly 520 for DQA1, approximately 570 for DPA1, and approximately 470 for DPB1. Roughly 5 DR-DQ haplotypes were handled as single units for association and clustering, since linkage in the cohort was strong. In a later genetic analysis, genome-wide SNP genotypes for 398 of the 666 donors were used, and that subset was treated as a discovery cohort. Approximately 310 gigabases of sequencing data and around 88 million unique TCR sequences made up an early release that covered around 640 HLA-typed donors. HLA typing covered class I and class II loci at four-digit resolution. An earlier analysis of around 580 of the donors used high-throughput TCR beta sequencing to judge whether each TCR beta V gene segment behaved as functional or pseudogenic. Results and caveats for the whole study, not just this receptor: In a later genetic analysis, a missense DCLRE1C variant was associated with V-gene and J-gene trimming of TCR beta chains, and the association was replicated in an independent cohort. Compared with equally common non-associated chains, HLA-associated TCR beta chains in a later analysis were more clonally expanded and had lower generation probabilities. Strong co-occurrence of HLA alleles, especially DR and DQ, made assigning TCR associations to individual alleles difficult. Correlated functional status among segregating V segments might reflect linkage disequilibrium, but an unknown experimental factor could not be ruled out. According to a later analysis, most CMV-associated TCR beta chains appeared to be HLA-restricted, and the HLA associations seemed to be driven largely by CMV exposure. In an earlier analysis of 587 of the donors, most TCR beta V segments were observed in productive rearrangements about 90% or about 30% of the time, broadly matching IMGT annotations. A group of highly shared sequence variants was considered likely to be a technical artifact of the sequencing pipeline. The authors suggested that the approach could potentially be extended to other disease states and immunological phenotypes. The only immune exposure information available for the cohort was CMV serostatus. Sequencing depth was assumed to be roughly uniform across donors in the presence/absence analyses, though that assumption may not hold. HLA typing was unavailable for some donors at each locus, so association tests used only the typed subset. In a later analysis, more than 15,000 TCR beta sequences were associated with specific HLA alleles at a false discovery rate of 0.05. The earlier analysis of 587 of the donors excluded some 16 rarely observed V segments, including chromosome 9 orphons, because counts were too low. A later analysis found that TCR association rates varied across HLA loci, with DRB1 alleles showing the most associated TCRs and HLA-C alleles the fewest. A further reported finding was that TCR beta sequences accurately predicted the HLA-A and HLA-B alleles for most subjects in the first cohort. The 87-base-pair reads could not distinguish some IMGT-functional V segments, including TRBV6-2 and TRBV6-3, so those segments were excluded. In vitro tests confirmed that a few of the cytomegalovirus-associated TCR beta chains recognize cytomegalovirus antigens. In the study, 150 to 200 TCR beta chains were listed as associated with cytomegalovirus. The classifier was reported to diagnose cytomegalovirus status with high specificity and sensitivity in both the original cohort and the validation cohort. Several of the top co-occurrence clusters appeared to be linked to parvovirus B19, influenza, CMV and Epstein-Barr virus, according to a later analysis. In this cohort, only TCR beta chains were sequenced, and detectable features were limited by the absence of alpha or paired-chain data. A later genetic analysis reported fewer N-insertions in productive TCRs among donors in an Asian-associated ancestry cluster than the roughly 700-donor mean. Most TCR sequences were seen in very few donors, while some public TCRs were found in many individuals.

The count of this clone is one. Its antigen has not been determined. No base-level quality is on record; no much larger clone is a single base apart. The cohort consisted of 670 or so healthy bone marrow donors. All cohort members were sampled while nominally healthy, although unrecorded immune exposures were likely present. The donor tested CMV seronegative and was one of the 352 seronegative cohort members. A peripheral blood sample was provided by each donor, and peripheral blood mononuclear cells were used for TCR beta sequencing. Genomic DNA was extracted from the blood cell samples with the Qiagen DNeasy Blood Extraction Kit. The library was obtained by the immunoSEQ multiplex PCR assay. The multiplex PCR relied on a mix of 60 forward primers for TCR Vbeta segments and 13 reverse primers for TCR Jbeta segments. The CDR3 region of rearranged TCR beta genes was amplified from genomic DNA by a multiplex PCR assay. The amplified TCR beta libraries were sequenced on the Illumina HiSeq System as 87-base-pair reads. On the authors' methods: In a later analysis, tens of millions of unique TCR beta chains were counted across the 650 to 700 repertoires, and about 10 million of these chains were shared by at least two donors. A nearest-neighbor algorithm error-corrected the raw reads and collapsed the reads into unique sequences, merging closely related sequences to remove PCR and sequencing errors. CDR3 sequences were aligned to IMGT reference sequences to assign V, D and J gene segments. For a sequence to be retained, a match of at least six nucleotides was required to both a V gene segment and a J gene segment. Rearrangements were classified as productive when the CDR3 lacked stop codons and remained in frame with V and J, and all other rearrangements were classified as non-productive. CDR3 was defined by IMGT convention, running from the second conserved V-encoded cysteine to the conserved J-encoded phenylalanine. The earlier analysis of about 610 of the donors excluded any sequence lacking an unambiguous match to a single V gene segment. In an earlier analysis of a few hundred of the donors, a V segment was called functional when productive rearrangements were above 56.7%, and segregating when the standard deviation between donors exceeded 5%. A statistical classification framework was developed to diagnose cytomegalovirus status using the catalog of TCR beta chain sequences. In a later analysis, V and J genes were assigned by comparing TCR nucleotide sequences against IMGT/GENE-DB human TR gene sequences. In a later analysis, CDR3 sequences and most-parsimonious VDJ recombination scenarios were assigned using the TCRdist pipeline. In a later analysis, each TCR beta chain was defined by its CDR3 amino acid sequence together with its V-gene family, and reads lacking a unique V-gene family were excluded. A later analysis removed 450 to 600 highly shared, low-generation-probability nucleotide sequences to deal with suspected cross-contamination and a sequencing artifact. In a later analysis, a clonal expansion index for each public chain was calculated from normalized within-repertoire ranks of inferred template counts. Generation probabilities in a later analysis came from a VDJ recombination model fitted to out-of-frame rearrangements, and those results were checked against IGoR. Hypergeometric tests were used in a later analysis to score TCR-TCR, TCR-HLA and TCR-CMV co-occurrence, with a repertoire-size bias correction applied to the TCR pairs. A later analysis estimated false discovery rates by permuting HLA or CMV assignments 20 times. In a later analysis, co-occurring TCRs were grouped using DBSCAN, with TCRdist sequence similarity added in when clustering inside HLA-allele-positive subsets. For co-occurrence clustering, repertoires with fewer than 30,000 or more than 120,000 public chains were excluded, along with four to six repertoires with anomalous nucleotide sharing. TCRdb holds this immuneACCESS table with in-frame rearrangements only. Some clones are missing; in checked studies, unresolved V genes explain under half, and the rest has no known cause. D and trimming were read from the DNA, whereas the V and J calls and clone size are those reported in that table. This sample holds about 150,000 clones; around 75% were observed only once. 1.2% to 1.5% of the sample comes from the top ten.

V lost 2 bases and J lost 6 bases, and the count of bases not matched to a germline gene is 10. CDR1 SGHVS and CDR2 FQNEAQ were looked up in the germline V gene. The CDR3 starts with the cysteine, ends with the phenylalanine, and has 15 residues. Only CDR3 DNA is held: 45 bases, read in frame from base 1. Here the chain combines TRBV7-8 and TRBJ2-7; TRBD2 aligns with 7 central bases. The specimen sequenced was PBMCs. This receptor was identified in a man between 18 and 35 years old in good health and CMV-seronegative. The nucleotide sequence is given as TGTGCCAGCAGCTTATGGGGCGGGAGCGGGATCGAGCAGTACTTC. Translated, this gives CASSLWGGSGIEQYF.